This T cell receptor beta chain emerged from a study of blood T cell repertoires in COVID-19. The germline V and J ends were trimmed by 4 bases and 2 bases, with 6 bases remaining between them. The CDR3 consists of 12 residues. CDR1 and CDR2 (germline): LGHNA, YNFKEQ. Per the authors' pipeline: How many nucleated cells were present was estimated from reference gene primer amplification. The method was immunoSEQ multiplex PCR; TCRdb's version includes in-frame clones alone and lacks a portion of them. V, J and clone size reflect that table, while D and trimming were determined from the DNA. The sample has about 190,000 clones; roughly 80% are singletons.

The sequence came from a woman in her 30s who had recovered from COVID-19. Sequenced sample: PBMCs or T cells enriched from blood (not recorded which). The genes are TRBV4-2 and TRBJ2-7, with D possibly being TRBD2 (5 bases). Here the CDR3 reads CASSRGAYEQYF. The DNA of the CDR3 is TGTGCCAGCAGCCGGGGAGCCTACGAGCAGTACTTC.